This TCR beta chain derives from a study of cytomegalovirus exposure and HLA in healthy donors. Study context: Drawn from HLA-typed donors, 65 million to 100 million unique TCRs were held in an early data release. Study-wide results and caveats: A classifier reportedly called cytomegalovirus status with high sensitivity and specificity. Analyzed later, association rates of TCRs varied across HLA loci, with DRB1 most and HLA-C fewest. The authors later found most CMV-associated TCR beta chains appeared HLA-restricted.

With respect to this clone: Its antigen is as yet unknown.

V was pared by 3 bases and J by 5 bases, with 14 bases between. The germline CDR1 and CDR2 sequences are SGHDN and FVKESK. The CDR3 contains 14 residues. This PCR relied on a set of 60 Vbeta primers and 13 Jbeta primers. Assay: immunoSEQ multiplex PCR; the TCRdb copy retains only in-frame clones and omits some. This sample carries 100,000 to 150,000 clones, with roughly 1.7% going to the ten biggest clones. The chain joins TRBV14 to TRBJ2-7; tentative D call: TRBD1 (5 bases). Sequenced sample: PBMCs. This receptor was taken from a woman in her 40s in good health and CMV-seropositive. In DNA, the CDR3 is TGTGCCAGCAGCCAGGGGCCTATGAGGAACGAGCAGTACTTC. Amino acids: CASSQGPMRNEQYF.